This entry is about one T cell receptor beta chain. What it binds is unknown. The germline gives CDR1 SGHTA, CDR2 FQGNSA. Trimming took 5 bases from V and 2 from J, leaving 12 bases between them. The CDR3 is 14 amino acids. This sample was taken from a study of T cell repertoires in cytomegalovirus infection. Study observations and caveats: HLA-C-restricted TCR beta clonotypes specific for CMV led the ex vivo response.

TCRdb ran MiXCR on the reads and lists one entry per CDR3 protein. Here the sample spans some 680,000 distinct CDR3 sequences, about a third being singletons. V usage is TRBV7-2 and J usage is TRBJ1-1, with D uncertain. Specimen: PBMCs. This TCR came from a human donor in good health (CMV status not recorded). Some clones in this sample may be carry-over from other donors' samples. The CDR3 sequence: CASSTRPPNTEAFF. CDR3 in DNA: TGTGCCAGCAGCACTAGACCACCTAACACTGAAGCTTTCTTT. Full variable domain (remainder filled in from reference TRBV7-2 and TRBJ1-1): GAGVSQSPSNKVTEKGKDVELRCDPISGHTALYWYRQSLGQGLEFLIYFQGNSAPDKSGLPSDRFSAERTGGSVSTLTIQRTQQEDSAVYLCASSTRPPNTEAFFGQGTRLTVV.